A single sample gave rise to the 31 T cell receptor beta chains below, sequenced in a study of cytomegalovirus exposure and HLA in healthy donors. A multiplex PCR was run with 60 Vbeta primers and 13 Jbeta primers. Clones were read by immunoSEQ multiplex PCR, and TCRdb kept only the in-frame ones, dropping some. The data show 130,000 or so clones, with 70% to 85% seen just once and more than 1.5% held by the top ten. The sample was PBMCs. The receptor set was obtained from a woman in her forties in good health and CMV-seronegative.

V and J are TRBV5-1 and TRBJ2-1; 16 positions agree with TRBD2. Trimming removed 4 bases from V and 7 bases from J; junction bases left unmatched: 8. CDR3 size: 17 residues. Germline values: CDR1 SGHRS, CDR2 YFSETQ. CDR3 residues: CASSMGLAGGPENEQFF. The CDR3 bases are TGCGCCAGCAGCATGGGACTAGCGGGAGGGCCAGAGAATGAGCAGTTCTTC.

The V call is TRBV7-8, the J call TRBJ1-1, with a weak D call TRBD1 (6 bases). The length of the CDR3 is 12 residues. Per the germline V gene, CDR1 is SGHVS and CDR2 is FQNEAQ. Deletions cut 2 bases from V and 11 bases from J, with 12 bases between. In DNA, the CDR3 is TGTGCCAGCAGCTTAACGGACAGTTTGGCTTTCTTT. Translating it yields CASSLTDSLAFF.

The genes are TRBV6-4 and TRBJ2-2; no clear D. CDR1 and CDR2 from the germline V gene are MRHNA and SNTAGT. Trimming took off 4 bases at V and 3 bases at J, with 3 bases between the two ends. The CDR3 spans 12 residues. CDR3 residues: CASSGDTGELFF. In DNA form, the CDR3 reads TGTGCCAGCAGTGGAGACACCGGGGAGCTGTTTTTT.

The V gene is TRBV5-6, the J gene TRBJ1-3; D perhaps matches TRBD1 (5 bases). Germline CDR1 SGHDT, CDR2 YYEEEE. The V and J ends lost 2 bases and 4 bases respectively, with 7 bases between them. The CDR3 consists of 13 residues. The CDR3 region has the DNA TGTGCCAGCAGCTTAGCAGGGGGAAACACCATATATTTT. This codes for CASSLAGGNTIYF. The whole variable domain, remainder taken from reference TRBV5-6 and TRBJ1-3, is DAGVTQSPTHLIKTRGQQVTLRCSPKSGHDTVSWYQQALGQGPQFIFQYYEEEERQRGNFPDRFSGHQFPNYSSELNVNALLLGDSALYLCASSLAGGNTIYFGEGSWLTVV.

The chain couples TRBV7-8 to TRBJ1-5, with D unclear. CDR1 SGHVS and CDR2 FQNEAQ come from the germline V gene. The CDR3 covers 14 residues. Trimming removed 5 bases from V and 2 bases from J, with 10 bases in between. The CDR3 spells CASSTRRGNQPQHF. The CDR3 DNA sequence: TGTGCCAGCAGCACGAGGCGTGGCAATCAGCCCCAGCATTTT. The whole variable domain, remainder taken from reference TRBV7-8 and TRBJ1-5, is GAGVSQSPRYKVAKRGQDVALRCDPISGHVSLFWYQQALGQGPEFLTYFQNEAQLDKSGLPSDRFFAERPEGSVSTLKIQRTQQEDSAVYLCASSTRRGNQPQHFGDGTRLSIL.

The CDR3 spells CASSQDGLGSTEAFF. The CDR3, as DNA: TGTGCCAGCAGCCAAGATGGATTGGGCAGTACTGAAGCTTTCTTT. The chain joins TRBV4-2 to TRBJ1-1; D ambiguous. Germline CDR1 reads LGHNA; CDR2 reads YNFKEQ. Trimming removed 0 bases at V and 5 bases at J, with 13 bases between. There are 15 residues in the CDR3.

The rearrangement uses TRBV29-1 and TRBJ2-3; 9 bases match TRBD2. The germline CDR1 and CDR2 sequences are SQVTM and ANQGSEA. This CDR3 has 15 residues. The ends lost 3 bases at V and 5 bases at J; junction bases unmatched: 9. The CDR3 reads CSVESGRGGEDTQYF. CDR3 sequence (DNA): TGCAGCGTTGAGTCAGGGCGGGGGGGGGAAGATACGCAGTATTTT.

This clone was counted a single time. The rearrangement joins TRBV7-2 to TRBJ2-5; no clear D. CDR3 length equals 14 residues. Germline V lookup: CDR1 SGHTA, CDR2 FQGNSA. V shed 2 bases and J shed 3 bases, with 10 bases lying between them. The CDR3 sequence is CASSLNARKETQYF. In nucleotides, the CDR3 is TGTGCCAGCAGCTTAAATGCGAGAAAAGAGACCCAGTACTTC.

This clone has only one observation. This same CDR3 is encoded by further DNA sequences in the sample. The V and J genes are TRBV11-2 and TRBJ2-1; 10 bases line up with TRBD2. The V and J ends lost 5 bases and 7 bases, in that order; junction bases with no gene match: 2. Germline CDR1 SGHAT, CDR2 FQNNGV. The CDR3 has 13 residues. CDR3 in DNA: TGTGCCAGCAGCCTGACTAGCGGGAATGAGCAGTTCTTC. Its translation: CASSLTSGNEQFF.

The DNA of the CDR3 is TGTGCCAGCTCACCGTACAGGACTAGGTCTGCCGGGGAGCTGTTTTTT. It encodes CASSPYRTRSAGELFF. This chain uses TRBV18 with TRBJ2-2, with TRBD2 identical over 7 bases. Germline CDR1 is KGHSH and CDR2 is LQKENI. Trimming removed 3 bases from V and 6 bases from J; junction bases left unmatched: 10. The CDR3 runs to 16 residues.

The gene calls are TRBV9 and TRBJ2-5; a weak D match, TRBD1 (5 bases). The J call is uncertain, as TRBJ2-7 better fits the DNA end. The CDR3 has 14 amino acids. Germline CDR1 reads SGDLS; CDR2 reads YYNGEE. CDR3 sequence: CASSGSLQDGEQYF. Written as DNA, the CDR3 is TGTGCCAGCAGCGGGTCCTTACAGGACGGCGAGCAGTACTTC.

This clone was detected only once. The chain combines TRBV11-2 with TRBJ2-5; 7 bases fit TRBD2. After removal of 5 bases from V and 1 base from J, the junction contained 10 bases not matched to a gene. CDR1 SGHAT and CDR2 FQNNGV come from the germline V gene. The CDR3 is 16 amino acids. The CDR3, as DNA: TGTGCCAGCAGCCTAGGGACTACCGACCTCCAAGAGACCCAGTACTTC. The encoded protein is CASSLGTTDLQETQYF.

The chain links TRBV5-1 to TRBJ2-2, with 9 positions matching TRBD2. With V trimmed by 2 bases and J by 7 bases, 6 bases remained unmatched. The CDR3 has 15 residues. Germline lookup yields CDR1 SGHRS and CDR2 YFSETQ. Here the CDR3 reads CASSFAGGPDGELFF. DNA for the CDR3: TGCGCCAGCAGCTTTGCGGGAGGGCCCGACGGGGAGCTGTTTTTT.

J is TRBJ1-1 and V is TRBV7-3; a weak D match, TRBD1 (5 bases). This CDR3 has 16 residues. The germline V gene encodes CDR1 SGHTA and CDR2 FQGTGA. V lost 5 bases and J lost 0, with 16 bases in between. The CDR3 sequence is CASSAVAGPMNTEAFF. The CDR3 coding sequence is TGTGCCAGCAGCGCCGTGGCGGGGCCGATGAACACTGAAGCTTTCTTT.

The gene calls are TRBV19 and TRBJ2-2; a weak D match, TRBD1 (8 bases). V was cut by 5 bases and J by 7 bases, with 17 bases left in between. The CDR3 is 15 amino acids. Germline CDR1 LNHDA, CDR2 SQIVND (reference sequence). The CDR3 protein is CASSVDREGVGELFF. CDR3 bases: TGTGCCAGTAGTGTGGACAGGGAGGGGGTCGGGGAGCTGTTTTTT.

The chain combines TRBV9 with TRBJ2-3, with 7 bases lining up with TRBD1. This CDR3 has 13 residues. Losses at the gene ends were 2 bases for V and 5 bases for J; bases not matched to a gene: 2. CDR1 SGDLS and CDR2 YYNGEE come from the germline V gene. The CDR3 DNA follows: TGTGCCAGCAGCGTCGACAGGGAAGATACGCAGTATTTT. Its protein is CASSVDREDTQYF. Filled out from reference TRBV9 and TRBJ2-3, the complete variable domain reads DSGVTQTPKHLITATGQRVTLRCSPRSGDLSVYWYQQSLDQGLQFLIQYYNGEERAKGNILERFSAQQFPDLHSELNLSSLELGDSALYFCASSVDREDTQYFGPGTRLTVL.

The CDR3 coding sequence is TGCGCCAGCAGTGCACAGGGACAGGGAAATACCTATGGCTACACCTTC. Amino acids: CASSAQGQGNTYGYTF. The rearrangement joins TRBV10-1 to TRBJ1-2, with TRBD1 matching 9 bases. The trim removed 4 bases at V and 4 bases at J, leaving 10 bases unmatched. Germline CDR1 is WNHNN and CDR2 is SYGVQD (reference sequence). The length of the CDR3 is 16 residues.

The chain employs TRBV27 and TRBJ1-6; D remains unclear. Looked up from germline, CDR1 is MNHEY and CDR2 is SMNVEV (reference sequence). Trimming took off 5 bases at V and 11 bases at J, with 13 bases between the two ends. The CDR3 is made up of 13 amino acids. CDR3 sequence: CASSPFSDAPLHF. In nucleotides, the CDR3 is TGTGCCAGCAGTCCGTTCTCAGATGCACCCCTCCACTTT.

The V call is TRBV7-9, the J call TRBJ2-4, with 10 bases aligning to TRBD1. V was pared by 5 bases and J by 8 bases, with 12 bases of the junction left unmatched. Per germline, CDR1 SEHNR and CDR2 FQNEAQ (reference sequence). The CDR3 is made up of 16 amino acids. This CDR3 reads CASSRTGTGAEDIQYF. In DNA, the CDR3 is TGTGCCAGCAGCAGAACGGGGACAGGGGCAGAGGACATTCAGTACTTC.

This clone has a single count. The chain is built from TRBV6-1 and TRBJ1-1; tentatively, D is TRBD1 (5 bases). From germline, CDR1 is MNHNS and CDR2 SASEGT. Between the trimmed V and J ends, which lost 2 bases and 4 bases, there was a span of 14 bases. The CDR3 is made up of 15 amino acids. CDR3: CASSELGGLGTEAFF. Written as DNA, the CDR3 is TGTGCCAGCAGTGAACTGGGGGGGTTAGGCACTGAAGCTTTCTTT.

The chain employs TRBV5-1 and TRBJ2-3; TRBD1 matches 11 bases. The CDR3 contains 14 residues. V shed 5 bases and J 3 bases; nucleotides not matched to a gene: 2. Germline CDR1 reads SGHRS; CDR2 reads YFSETQ. Here the CDR3 reads CASRGTGGTDTQYF. In nucleotides, the CDR3 is TGCGCCAGCAGGGGGACAGGGGGGACAGATACGCAGTATTTT.

This clone is a singleton in its sample. The chain uses TRBV11-2 and TRBJ2-7, with D maybe TRBD1 (7 bases). Germline CDR1 and CDR2: SGHAT and FQNNGV. V was cut by 1 base and J by 5 bases, with 18 bases left in between. The CDR3 totals 16 residues. The CDR3 DNA reads TGTGCCAGCAGCTTAGGAGGCGGGACAGCTATCAACGAGCAGTACTTC. Residues: CASSLGGGTAINEQYF.

V and J are TRBV11-2 and TRBJ2-1; 9 positions match TRBD2. V was clipped by 1 base and J by 5 bases; unmatched bases: 3. This CDR3 comprises 15 residues. CDR1 SGHAT and CDR2 FQNNGV come from the germline V gene. As DNA, the CDR3 is TGTGCCAGCAGCTTAGGGCGGGGGGGAGACAATGAGCAGTTCTTC. It yields the protein CASSLGRGGDNEQFF.

This chain uses TRBV25-1 with TRBJ1-3; D gene unclear. The CDR3 sequence is 16 residues long. Germline loops: CDR1 MGHDK, CDR2 SYGVNS. V lost 8 bases and J lost 0, with 17 bases in between. The CDR3 bases are TGTGCCAGCTCCCCACAAGAAAGATACTCTGGAAACACCATATATTTT. Its translation is CASSPQERYSGNTIYF.

The J gene is TRBJ1-1, the V gene TRBV9; maybe TRBD1 (6 bases). Per the germline V gene, CDR1 is SGDLS and CDR2 is YYNGEE. V was cut by 5 bases and J by 10 bases, with 15 bases left in between. The CDR3 is made up of 12 amino acids. The CDR3 spells CASSLGQGRAFF. CDR3 sequence (DNA): TGTGCCAGCAGTCTAGGGCAGGGGCGAGCTTTCTTT.

This chain links TRBV10-1 with TRBJ2-7; 12 bases agree with TRBD2. The V gene end was trimmed by 6 bases and the J gene end by 4 bases; junction bases not matched to a gene: 4. The germline V gene has CDR1 WNHNN and CDR2 SYGVQD (reference sequence). The CDR3 length is 14 residues. DNA of the CDR3: TGCGCCAGCAGCGATGGACTAGCGGGGTACGAGCAGTACTTC. Its translation is CASSDGLAGYEQYF.

The chain carries TRBV7-2 and TRBJ1-5, with 9 bases aligning to TRBD1. In germline, CDR1 is SGHTA, CDR2 FQGNSA. The CDR3 runs to 17 residues. Trimming at V came to 3 bases and at J to 0 bases, leaving 6 bases not matched to a gene. CDR3 bases: TGTGCCAGCAGCTTGGACAGGGGCCCCTATAGCAATCAGCCCCAGCATTTT. Residues: CASSLDRGPYSNQPQHF.

Written as DNA, the CDR3 is TGTGCCAGCGCTCAATACAGGGGGAAAGAGACCCAGTACTTC. Amino acids: CASAQYRGKETQYF. The chain carries TRBV28 and TRBJ2-5, with 8 bases that match TRBD1. There are 14 residues in the CDR3. Germline V gives CDR1 MDHEN, CDR2 SYDVKM. Trimming took 8 bases from V and 3 from J; bases not matched to a gene: 8.

The chain joins TRBV19 to TRBJ2-1, with 9 bases lining up with TRBD2. The CDR3 spans 14 residues. Germline V gene data show CDR1 as LNHDA and CDR2 as SQIVND (reference sequence). The V and J ends lost 4 bases and 2 bases, in that order; junction bases with no gene match: 0. The CDR3 nucleotides read TGTGCCAGTAGTAGCGGGAGGGCCTACAATGAGCAGTTCTTC. It specifies CASSSGRAYNEQFF.

This chain links TRBV19 with TRBJ2-1; 9 nucleotides align to TRBD2. The germline gives CDR1 LNHDA, CDR2 SQIVND (reference sequence). The V and J ends lost 1 base and 4 bases, in that order; junction bases with no gene match: 2. The CDR3 runs to 15 residues. The CDR3 bases are TGTGCCAGTAGTATAGGGCTAGCGGGGTACAATGAGCAGTTCTTC. This encodes CASSIGLAGYNEQFF.

V gene TRBV5-1 combines with J gene TRBJ2-4, with 9 bases that match TRBD2. Per the germline V gene, CDR1 is SGHRS and CDR2 is YFSETQ. The CDR3 contains 19 residues. The J segment lost 2 bases and the V segment lost 4 bases, leaving 16 bases of the junction unmatched. The CDR3 loop reads CASSRVAGGPPESKNIQYF. The DNA of the CDR3 is TGCGCCAGCAGCCGGGTGGCGGGAGGGCCTCCCGAGTCCAAAAACATTCAGTACTTC.